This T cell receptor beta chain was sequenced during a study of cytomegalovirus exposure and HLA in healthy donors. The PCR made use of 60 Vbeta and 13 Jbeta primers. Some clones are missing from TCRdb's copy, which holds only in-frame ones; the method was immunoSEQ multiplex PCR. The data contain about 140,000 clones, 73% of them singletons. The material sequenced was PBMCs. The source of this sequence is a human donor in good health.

For the CDR3, the DNA is TGTGCCAGCTCACCGGGACAGGGCGGGCAGCCCCAGCATTTT. The encoded protein is CASSPGQGGQPQHF. This sequence joins TRBV18 and TRBJ1-5; TRBD1 aligns across 9 bases. Germline V gives CDR1 KGHSH, CDR2 LQKENI. This CDR3 contains 14 residues. Trimming cost V 3 bases and J 7 bases; bases outside gene matches: 4.